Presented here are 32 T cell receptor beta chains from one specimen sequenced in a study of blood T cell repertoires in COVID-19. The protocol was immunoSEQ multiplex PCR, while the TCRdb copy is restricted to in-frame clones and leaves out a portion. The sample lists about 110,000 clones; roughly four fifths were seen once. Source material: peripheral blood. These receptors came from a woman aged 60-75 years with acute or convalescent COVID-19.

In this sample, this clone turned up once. This chain's CDR3 is CASRPPGFNEKLFF. The CDR3 DNA reads TGTGCCAGCCGCCCCCCAGGTTTTAATGAAAAACTGTTTTTT. V is TRBV28 and J is TRBJ1-4; the D is unclear. Trimming stripped 8 bases from V and 4 bases from J, with 14 bases between. The CDR3 contains 14 residues. Germline CDR1 MDHEN, CDR2 SYDVKM.

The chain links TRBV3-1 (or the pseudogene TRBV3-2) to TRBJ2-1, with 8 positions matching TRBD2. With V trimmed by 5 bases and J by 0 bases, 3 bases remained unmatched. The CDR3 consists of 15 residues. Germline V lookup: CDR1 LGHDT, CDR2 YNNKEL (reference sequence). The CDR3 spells CASSYSGASYNEQFF. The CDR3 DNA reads TGTGCCAGCAGCTATAGCGGGGCCTCCTACAATGAGCAGTTCTTC.

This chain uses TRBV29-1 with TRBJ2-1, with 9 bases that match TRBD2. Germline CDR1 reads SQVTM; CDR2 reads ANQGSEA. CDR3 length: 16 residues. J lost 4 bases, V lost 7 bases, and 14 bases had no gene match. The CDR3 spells CSAHSAGGPGYNEQFF. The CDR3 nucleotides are TGCAGCGCCCATTCGGCGGGAGGGCCGGGGTACAATGAGCAGTTCTTC.

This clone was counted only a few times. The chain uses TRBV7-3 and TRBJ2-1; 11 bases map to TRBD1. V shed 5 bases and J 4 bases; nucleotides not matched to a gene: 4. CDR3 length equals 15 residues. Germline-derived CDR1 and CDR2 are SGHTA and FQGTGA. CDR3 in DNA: TGTGCCAGCAGCGAGGACAGGGGGCCTTACAATGAGCAGTTCTTC. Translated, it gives CASSEDRGPYNEQFF.

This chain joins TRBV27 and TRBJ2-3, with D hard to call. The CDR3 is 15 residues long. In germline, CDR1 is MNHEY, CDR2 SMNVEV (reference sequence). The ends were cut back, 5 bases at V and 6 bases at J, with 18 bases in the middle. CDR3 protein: CASSPPPRTLDTQYF. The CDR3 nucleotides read TGTGCCAGCAGTCCCCCACCTAGAACTCTGGATACGCAGTATTTT.

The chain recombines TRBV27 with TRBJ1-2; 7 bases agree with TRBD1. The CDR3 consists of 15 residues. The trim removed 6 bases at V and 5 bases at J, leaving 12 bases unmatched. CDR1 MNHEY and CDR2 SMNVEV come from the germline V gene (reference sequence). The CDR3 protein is CASSLDRFDIYGYTF. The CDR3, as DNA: TGTGCCAGCAGCCTGGACAGGTTCGATATTTATGGCTACACCTTC.

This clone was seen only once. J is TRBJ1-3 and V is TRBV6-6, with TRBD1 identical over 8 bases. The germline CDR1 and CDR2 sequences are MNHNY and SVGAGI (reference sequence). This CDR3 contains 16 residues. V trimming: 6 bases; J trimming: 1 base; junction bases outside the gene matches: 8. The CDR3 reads CASRPRDRGSGNTIYF. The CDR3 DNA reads TGTGCCAGCAGACCCCGCGACAGGGGTTCTGGAAACACCATATATTTT.

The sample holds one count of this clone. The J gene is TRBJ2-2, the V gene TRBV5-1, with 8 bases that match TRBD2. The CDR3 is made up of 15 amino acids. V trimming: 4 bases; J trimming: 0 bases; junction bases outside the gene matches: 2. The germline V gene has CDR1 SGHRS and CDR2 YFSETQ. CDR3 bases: TGCGCCAGCAGCCCGGGGGGGGCGAACACCGGGGAGCTGTTTTTT. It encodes CASSPGGANTGELFF.

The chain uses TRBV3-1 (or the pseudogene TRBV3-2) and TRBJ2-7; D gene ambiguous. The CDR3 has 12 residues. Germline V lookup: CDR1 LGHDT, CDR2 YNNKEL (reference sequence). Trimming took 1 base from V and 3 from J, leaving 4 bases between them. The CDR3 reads CASSQGDYEQYF. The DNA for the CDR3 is TGTGCCAGCAGCCAAGGCGACTACGAGCAGTACTTC.

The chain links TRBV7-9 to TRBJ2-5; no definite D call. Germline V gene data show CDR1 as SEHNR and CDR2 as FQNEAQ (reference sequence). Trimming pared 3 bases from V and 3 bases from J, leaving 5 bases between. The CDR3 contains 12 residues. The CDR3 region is CASSFVEETQYF. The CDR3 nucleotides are TGTGCCAGCAGCTTTGTCGAAGAGACCCAGTACTTC.

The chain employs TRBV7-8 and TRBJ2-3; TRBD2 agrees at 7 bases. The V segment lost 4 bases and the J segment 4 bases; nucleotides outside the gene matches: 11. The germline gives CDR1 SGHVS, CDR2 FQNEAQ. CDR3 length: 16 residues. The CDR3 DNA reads TGTGCCAGCAGCTCCAACCGGCGGGGGTGGGCAGATACGCAGTATTTT. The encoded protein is CASSSNRRGWADTQYF.

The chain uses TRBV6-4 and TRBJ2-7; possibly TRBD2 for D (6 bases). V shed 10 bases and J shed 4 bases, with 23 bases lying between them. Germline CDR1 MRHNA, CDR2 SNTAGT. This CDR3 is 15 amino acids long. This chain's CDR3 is CATTPGQEGPYEQYF. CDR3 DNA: TGTGCCACCACACCGGGGCAGGAGGGTCCATACGAGCAGTACTTC.

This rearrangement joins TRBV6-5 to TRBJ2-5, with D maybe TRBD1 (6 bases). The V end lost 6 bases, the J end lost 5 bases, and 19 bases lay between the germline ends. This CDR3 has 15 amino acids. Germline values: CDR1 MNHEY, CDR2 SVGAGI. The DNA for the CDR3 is TGTGCCAGCAGCAACCTACTTGGGGGCTTGGAGACCCAGTACTTC. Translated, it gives CASSNLLGGLETQYF.

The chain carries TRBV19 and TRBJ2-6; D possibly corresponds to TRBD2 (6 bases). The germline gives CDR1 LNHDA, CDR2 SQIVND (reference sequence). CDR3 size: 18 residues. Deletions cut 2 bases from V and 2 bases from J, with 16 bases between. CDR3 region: CASSIIGGDSPGANVLTF. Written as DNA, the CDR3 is TGTGCCAGTAGTATAATCGGAGGGGACTCCCCTGGGGCCAACGTCCTGACTTTC.

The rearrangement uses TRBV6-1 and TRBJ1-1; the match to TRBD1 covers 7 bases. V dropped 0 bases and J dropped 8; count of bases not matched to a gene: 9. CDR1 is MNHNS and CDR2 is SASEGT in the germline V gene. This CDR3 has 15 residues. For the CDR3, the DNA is TGTGCCAGCAGTGAAGCGGGTACAGGGGTCGGGGAAGCTTTCTTT. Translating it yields CASSEAGTGVGEAFF.

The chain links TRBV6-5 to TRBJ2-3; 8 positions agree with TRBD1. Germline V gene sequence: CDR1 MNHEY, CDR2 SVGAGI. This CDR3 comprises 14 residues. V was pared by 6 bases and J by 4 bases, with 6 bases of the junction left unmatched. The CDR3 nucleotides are TGTGCCAGCAGAAGGACAGGGATCCCAGATACGCAGTATTTT. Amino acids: CASRRTGIPDTQYF.

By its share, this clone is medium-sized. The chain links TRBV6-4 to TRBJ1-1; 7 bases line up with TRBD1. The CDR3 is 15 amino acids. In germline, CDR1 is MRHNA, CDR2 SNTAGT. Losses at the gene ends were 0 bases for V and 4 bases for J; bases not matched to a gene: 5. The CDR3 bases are TGTGCCAGCAGTGACTCGGAGGGACAGTTCACTGAAGCTTTCTTT. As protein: CASSDSEGQFTEAFF.

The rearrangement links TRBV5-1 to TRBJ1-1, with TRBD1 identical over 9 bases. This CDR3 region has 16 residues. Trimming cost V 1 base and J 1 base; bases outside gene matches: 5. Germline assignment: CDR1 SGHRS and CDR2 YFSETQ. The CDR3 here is CASSLPGQGWNTEAFF. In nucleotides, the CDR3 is TGCGCCAGCAGCTTGCCGGGACAGGGATGGAACACTGAAGCTTTCTTT.

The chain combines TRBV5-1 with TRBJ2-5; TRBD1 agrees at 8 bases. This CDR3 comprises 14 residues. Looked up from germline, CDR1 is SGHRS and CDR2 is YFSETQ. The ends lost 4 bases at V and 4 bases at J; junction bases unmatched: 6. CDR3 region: CASSDGTGGETQYF. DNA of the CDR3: TGCGCCAGCAGCGACGGCACAGGGGGAGAGACCCAGTACTTC.

In DNA, the CDR3 is TGTGCCAGCAGCAAAGTCGTAGAGCGGGGGGCCGAACTCAACGAGCAGTACTTC. Residues: CASSKVVERGAELNEQYF. The gene calls are TRBV21-1 and TRBJ2-7; the D call of TRBD2 is as the table states it, not checked on the DNA. TRBV21-1 is termed a pseudogene. The CDR3 is 18 amino acids.

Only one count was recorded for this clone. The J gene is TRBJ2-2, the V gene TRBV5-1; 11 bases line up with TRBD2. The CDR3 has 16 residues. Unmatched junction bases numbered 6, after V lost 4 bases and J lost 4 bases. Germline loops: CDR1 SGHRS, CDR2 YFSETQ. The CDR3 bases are TGCGCCAGCAGCCCACTAGCGGGGGTCGCCACCGGGGAGCTGTTTTTT. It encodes CASSPLAGVATGELFF.

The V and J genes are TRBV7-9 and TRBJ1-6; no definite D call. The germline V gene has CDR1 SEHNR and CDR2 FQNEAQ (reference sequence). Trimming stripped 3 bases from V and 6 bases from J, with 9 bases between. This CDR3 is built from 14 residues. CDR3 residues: CASSFEAGNSPLHF. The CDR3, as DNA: TGTGCCAGCAGCTTTGAGGCCGGTAATTCACCCCTCCACTTT. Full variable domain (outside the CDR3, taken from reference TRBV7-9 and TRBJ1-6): DTGVSQNPRHKITKRGQNVTFRCDPISEHNRLYWYRQTLGQGPEFLTYFQNEAQLEKSRLLSDRFSAERPKGSFSTLEIQRTEQGDSAMYLCASSFEAGNSPLHFGNGTRLTVT.

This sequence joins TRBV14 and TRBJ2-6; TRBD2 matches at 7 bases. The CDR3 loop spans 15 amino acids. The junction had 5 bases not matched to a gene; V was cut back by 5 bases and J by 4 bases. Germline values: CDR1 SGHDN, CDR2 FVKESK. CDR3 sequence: CASSFLGRGANVLTF. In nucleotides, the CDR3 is TGTGCCAGCAGCTTCCTCGGGAGGGGGGCCAACGTCCTGACTTTC.

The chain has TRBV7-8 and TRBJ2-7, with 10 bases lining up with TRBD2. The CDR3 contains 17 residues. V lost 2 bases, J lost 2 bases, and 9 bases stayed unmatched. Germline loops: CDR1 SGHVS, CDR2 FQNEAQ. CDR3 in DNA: TGTGCCAGCAGCTTAAGTTCCGGACTAGCGGCCCCCTACGAGCAGTACTTC. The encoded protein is CASSLSSGLAAPYEQYF. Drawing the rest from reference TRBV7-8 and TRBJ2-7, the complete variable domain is GAGVSQSPRYKVAKRGQDVALRCDPISGHVSLFWYQQALGQGPEFLTYFQNEAQLDKSGLPSDRFFAERPEGSVSTLKIQRTQQEDSAVYLCASSLSSGLAAPYEQYFGPGTRLTVT.

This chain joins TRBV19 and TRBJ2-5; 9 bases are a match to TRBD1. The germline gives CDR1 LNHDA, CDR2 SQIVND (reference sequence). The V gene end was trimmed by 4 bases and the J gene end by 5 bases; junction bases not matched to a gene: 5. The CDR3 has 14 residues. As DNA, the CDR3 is TGTGCCAGTAGTAGGACAGGGGCACGGGAGACCCAGTACTTC. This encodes CASSRTGARETQYF.

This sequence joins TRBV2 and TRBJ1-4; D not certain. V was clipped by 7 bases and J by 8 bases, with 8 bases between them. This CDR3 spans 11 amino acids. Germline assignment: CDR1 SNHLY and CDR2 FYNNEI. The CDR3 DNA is TGTGCCAGCACATACGGGGAAAAACTGTTTTTT. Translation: CASTYGEKLFF.

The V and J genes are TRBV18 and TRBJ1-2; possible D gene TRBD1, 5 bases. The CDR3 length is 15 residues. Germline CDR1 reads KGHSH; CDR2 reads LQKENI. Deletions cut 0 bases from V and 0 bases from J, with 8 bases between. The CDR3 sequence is CASSPPTGANYGYTF. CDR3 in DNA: TGTGCCAGCTCACCACCCACAGGAGCTAACTATGGCTACACCTTC.

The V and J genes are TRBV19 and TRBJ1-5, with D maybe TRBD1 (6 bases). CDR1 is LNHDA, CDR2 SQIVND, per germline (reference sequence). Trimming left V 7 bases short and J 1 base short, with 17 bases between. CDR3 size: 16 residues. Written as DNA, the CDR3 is TGTGCCAGTAAACTGCGACCCGGACAGAGCAATCAGCCCCAGCATTTT. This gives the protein CASKLRPGQSNQPQHF.

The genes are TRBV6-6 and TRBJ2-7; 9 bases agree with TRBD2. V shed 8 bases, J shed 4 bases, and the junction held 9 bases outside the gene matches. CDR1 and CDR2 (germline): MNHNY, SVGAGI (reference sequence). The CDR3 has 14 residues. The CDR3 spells CASEGRTSGYEQYF. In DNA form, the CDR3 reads TGTGCCAGCGAGGGTAGAACTAGCGGGTACGAGCAGTACTTC.

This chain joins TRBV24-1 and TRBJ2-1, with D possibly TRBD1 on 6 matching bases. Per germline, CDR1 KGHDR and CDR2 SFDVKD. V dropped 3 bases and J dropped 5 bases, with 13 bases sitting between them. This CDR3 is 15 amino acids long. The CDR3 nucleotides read TGTGCCACCAGTGATGCGGACAGTAACGACAATGAGCAGTTCTTC. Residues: CATSDADSNDNEQFF.

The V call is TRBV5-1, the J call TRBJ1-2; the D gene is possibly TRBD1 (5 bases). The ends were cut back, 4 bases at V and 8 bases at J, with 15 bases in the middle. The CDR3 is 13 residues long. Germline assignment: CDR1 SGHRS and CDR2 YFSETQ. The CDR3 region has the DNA TGCGCCAGCAGCCCTTATGCAGGGAACGGCTACACCTTC. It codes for CASSPYAGNGYTF.

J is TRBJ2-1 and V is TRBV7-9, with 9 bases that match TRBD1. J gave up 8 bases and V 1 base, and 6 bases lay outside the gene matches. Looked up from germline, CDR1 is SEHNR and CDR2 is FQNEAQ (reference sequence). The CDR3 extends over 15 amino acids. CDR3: CASSLDTGGNYEQFF. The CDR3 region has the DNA TGTGCCAGCAGCTTAGACACAGGGGGCAACTATGAGCAGTTCTTC.